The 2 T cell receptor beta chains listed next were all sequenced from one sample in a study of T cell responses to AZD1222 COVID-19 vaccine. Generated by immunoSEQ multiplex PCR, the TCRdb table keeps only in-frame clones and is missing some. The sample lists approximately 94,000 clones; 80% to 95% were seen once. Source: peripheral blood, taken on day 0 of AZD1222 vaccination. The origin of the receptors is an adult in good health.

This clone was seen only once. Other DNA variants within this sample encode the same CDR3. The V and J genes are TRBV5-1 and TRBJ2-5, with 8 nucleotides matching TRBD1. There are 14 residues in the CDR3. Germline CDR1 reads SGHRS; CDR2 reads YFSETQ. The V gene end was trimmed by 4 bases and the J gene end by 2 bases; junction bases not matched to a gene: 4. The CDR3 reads CASSTGTGQETQYF. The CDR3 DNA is TGCGCCAGCAGCACCGGGACAGGACAAGAGACCCAGTACTTC.

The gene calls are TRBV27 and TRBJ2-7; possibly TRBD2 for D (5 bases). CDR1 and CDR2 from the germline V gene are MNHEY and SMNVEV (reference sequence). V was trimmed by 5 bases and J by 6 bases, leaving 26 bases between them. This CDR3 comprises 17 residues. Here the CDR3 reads CASSRSYPTEVASEQYF. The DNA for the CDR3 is TGTGCCAGCAGTCGTTCTTACCCGACGGAGGTTGCTAGCGAGCAGTACTTC.